These T cell receptor beta chains were read from a single sample in a study of blood T cell repertoires in COVID-19. This table comes from immunoSEQ multiplex PCR, and its TCRdb copy is limited to in-frame clones, with some not included. The sample records over 200,000 clones, over 75% being singletons. The specimen sequenced was peripheral blood. The receptors originated from a man older than 75 with acute or convalescent COVID-19. Each CDR3 is given with its conserved first and last residue. A D gene is named only where the DNA matches it firmly. Clone sizes are given selectively: once, few, many, or a class where the clone is expanded.

size	V	D	J	DNA	CDR3
NA	TRBV11-2	TRBD1	TRBJ1-2	TGTGCCAGCAGCCCTGGGACAGGGGGCTTAAACTATGGCTACACCTTC	CASSPGTGGLNYGYTF
NA	TRBV6-5	TRBD1	TRBJ1-3	TGTGCCAGCAGGGAGGACAGGAGCTCTGGAAACACCATATATTTT	CASREDRSSGNTIYF
NA	TRBV19	TRBD1	TRBJ2-5	TGTGCCAGTAATAACAGGGGTCCCCAAGAGACCCAGTACTTC	CASNNRGPQETQYF
once	TRBV5-5	TRBD1	TRBJ2-3	TGTGCCAGCAGCCCCAGGGACAGTCCTTGGGGCACAGATACGCAGTATTTT	CASSPRDSPWGTDTQYF
NA	TRBV30	TRBD1	TRBJ1-1	TGTGCCTGGAGTGTACCGGGACAGGGGAGGACTGAAGCTTTCTTT	CAWSVPGQGRTEAFF
NA	TRBV18	TRBD1	TRBJ1-1	TGTGCCAGCTCACCACCGACAGGGGTCTCTGAAGCTTTCTTT	CASSPPTGVSEAFF
NA	TRBV29-1	NA	TRBJ1-5	TGCAGCGCCAAGTCCGGTAGCAATCAGCCCCAGCATTTT	CSAKSGSNQPQHF
NA	TRBV15	NA	TRBJ2-3	TGTGCCACCAGCACCATAGCAGATACGCAGTATTTT	CATSTIADTQYF
NA	TRBV5-4	TRBD2	TRBJ2-1	TGTGCCAGCAGCTCACTTGATGGCGGGAGGGCCGAAAATGAGCAGTTCTTC	CASSSLDGGRAENEQFF
NA	TRBV28	TRBD2	TRBJ2-3	TGTGCCAGCAGTGTAGGACTAGCGCCCACAGATACGCAGTATTTT	CASSVGLAPTDTQYF
NA	TRBV14	TRBD1	TRBJ1-2	TGTGCCAGCAGCCAAGCACAGGGGACAGTCTATGGCTACACCTTC	CASSQAQGTVYGYTF
NA	TRBV11-2	TRBD2	TRBJ2-1	TGTGCCAGCACCTCTAACGTAGCGGGCGATTCGCGCGGGCAGTTCTTC	CASTSNVAGDSRGQFF
once	TRBV19	TRBD1	TRBJ1-2	TGTGCCAGTAGTGTCGGACAGGGCGTAGGAGGCTACACCTTC	CASSVGQGVGGYTF
NA	TRBV12-3/TRBV12-4	NA	TRBJ1-5	TGTGCCAGCAGTTGGAGAGTGAAACAGCCCCAGCATTTT	CASSWRVKQPQHF
NA	TRBV6-5	TRBD2	TRBJ2-7	TGTGCCAGCACACCTAGCGGGAGTTACGAGCAGTACTTC	CASTPSGSYEQYF
NA	TRBV29-1	NA	TRBJ1-2	TGCAGCGTCCCCCCGGGGGGGGCACGGATGAGAGGGGGTTATGGCTACACCTTC	CSVPPGGARMRGGYGYTF
NA	TRBV20-1	NA	TRBJ1-3	TGCAGTGCCCCGGGTGGAAACACCATATATTTT	CSAPGGNTIYF
NA	TRBV7-9	TRBD2	TRBJ2-5	TGTGCCAGCAGCTATACGATAAGCGGGAGGGCCAGGACGAAAGAGACCCAGTACTTC	CASSYTISGRARTKETQYF
NA	TRBV28	NA	TRBJ2-7	TGTGCCAGCAGTTTTGCAGGGGTCGGCTCCTACGAGCAGTACTTC	CASSFAGVGSYEQYF
NA	TRBV18	NA	TRBJ2-4	TGTGCCAGCTCCCCAAGGCAACAGGGCGGCAAAAACATTCAGTACTTC	CASSPRQQGGKNIQYF
NA	TRBV27	NA	TRBJ1-4	TGTGCCAGCAGCTCGGTGGGGGGAAATGAAAAACTGTTTTTT	CASSSVGGNEKLFF
NA	TRBV7-2	TRBD1	TRBJ1-2	TGTGCCAGCAGCCCGTCGACAGGGAATTATGATGGCTACACCTTC	CASSPSTGNYDGYTF
NA	TRBV19	NA	TRBJ1-3	TGTGCCAGTATCCATCTGGCGGCGGGAAACACCATATATTTT	CASIHLAAGNTIYF
NA	TRBV28	NA	TRBJ2-3	TGTGCCAGCAGTCCCCCGGGGGATTTCTCGGATACGCAGTATTTT	CASSPPGDFSDTQYF
NA	TRBV5-1	NA	TRBJ2-7	TGCGCCAGCAGCTTGGACGGCTACGAGCAGTACTTC	CASSLDGYEQYF
NA	TRBV7-3	TRBD2	TRBJ2-5	TGTGCCAGCAGCTTACTAGCGGGCATAAGAGAGACCCAGTACTTC	CASSLLAGIRETQYF
NA	TRBV24-1	TRBD2	TRBJ2-1	TGTGCCACCAGTGATCAGGGACTAGCGGAGTACAATGAGCAGTTCTTC	CATSDQGLAEYNEQFF
NA	TRBV10-2	NA	TRBJ2-6	TGCGCCAGCAGTGAGTTTGGGACTGCGTACTCTGGGGCCAACGTCCTGACTTTC	CASSEFGTAYSGANVLTF
once	TRBV18	NA	TRBJ2-3	TGTGCCAGCTCACCCACCGACAGGCTCACAGATACGCAGTATTTT	CASSPTDRLTDTQYF
NA	TRBV11-3	NA	TRBJ2-1	TGTGCCAGCAGCCCGAGACAGGGGCGGGGGCTCAATGAGCAGTTCTTC	CASSPRQGRGLNEQFF